This entry describes one T cell receptor (beta chain). The CDR3 loop spans 16 amino acids. From germline, CDR1 is SGHRS and CDR2 YFSETQ. Trimming left V 0 bases short and J 8 bases short, with 18 bases between. Each CDR3 protein is one row after TCRdb ran MiXCR on the RT-PCR reads. In the table there are hundreds of thousands of distinct CDR3 sequences, 13% to 15% of which are singletons. The chain uses TRBV5-1 and TRBJ2-4, with D perhaps TRBD2 (6 bases). The sequenced sample consisted of memory CD4+ T cells from blood. The receptor was derived from a female donor in good health, serving as a healthy control. CDR3 residues: CASSLGSWGVLDIQYF. The CDR3 coding sequence is TGCGCCAGCAGCTTGGGGTCCTGGGGGGTGTTGGACATTCAGTACTTC.